This T cell receptor beta chain was obtained from a study of identical twins. A word on this clonotype: No antigen is known for it.

Healthy Caucasians alone served as donors. TCRdb fed the 5' RACE reads into MiXCR, producing one record per CDR3 protein. Counted here are approximately 670,000 distinct CDR3 sequences, 6% to 6.5% occurring once; the ten biggest clones make up 1.5% to 2%. Study-wide points: Alpha sequences that were out-of-frame and twin-shared showed an excess of low generation probability. Reduced insertions were recorded for abundant cord blood beta clonotypes, with no such pattern in memory repertoires.

The source of this sequence is a man younger than 35 in good health. Sequenced sample: naive T cells sorted from blood.

CDR3 nucleotides: TGTGCCAGCACCTCACGCGGGCCTCGCAATGAGCAGTTCTTC. Encoded protein: CASTSRGPRNEQFF. The V call is TRBV12-3 or TRBV12-4, the J call TRBJ2-1, with a possible D match to TRBD2 (5 bases). V was trimmed by 7 bases and J by 6 bases, leaving 16 bases between them. This CDR3 spans 14 amino acids.